The following is a T cell receptor (beta chain) sequence with its context. This CDR3 has 14 residues. Germline V gene lookup returns CDR1 SEHNR and CDR2 FQNEAQ (reference sequence). J lost 9 bases, V lost 3 bases, and 4 bases had no gene match. This entry is derived from a study of cytomegalovirus exposure and HLA in healthy donors. In the PCR, 60 Vbeta and 13 Jbeta primers were used. The data were produced by immunoSEQ multiplex PCR, yet TCRdb's version contains in-frame clones alone and is incomplete. Of nearly 95,000 clones in the sample, roughly three fifths were seen once. Material: PBMCs. The chain uses TRBV7-9 and TRBJ2-4; 11 bases line up with TRBD1. This receptor was obtained from a woman aged 25-40 years in good health and CMV-seronegative. CDR3 bases: TGTGCCAGCAGCTTTGGACAGGGGGCTGGCATTCAGTACTTC. This gives the protein CASSFGQGAGIQYF.